Listed here are 29 T cell receptor beta chains from one sample, sequenced in a study of shared clonotypes between healthy human individuals. Measured with immunoSEQ multiplex PCR; TCRdb has only the in-frame clones, and not every one. The sample includes 1 million to 1.3 million clones, 78% of them seen just once. Material for sequencing was memory CD4+ T cells from PBMCs. The subset denotes: CD45RA-negative fraction. The receptors were sampled from a man aged 18 to 29 in good health. Some clones in this sample may be carry-over from other donors' samples.

The J gene is TRBJ2-4, the V gene TRBV28; possibly TRBD2 for D (7 bases). Germline V gene data show CDR1 as MDHEN and CDR2 as SYDVKM. Trimming removed 8 bases at V and 0 bases at J, with 20 bases between. The CDR3 covers 17 residues. The CDR3 nucleotides read TGTGCCAGCGGTCGGAGATTGGGGGGGCTAGCCAAAAACATTCAGTACTTC. It is translated as CASGRRLGGLAKNIQYF.

The chain uses TRBV5-1 and TRBJ2-4; D uncertain. Germline CDR1 and CDR2: SGHRS and YFSETQ. Trimming removed 0 bases at V and 5 bases at J, with 9 bases between. This CDR3 contains 14 residues. The CDR3 DNA reads TGCGCCAGCAGCTTGGACAGCGCTGAAAACATTCAGTACTTC. Translation gives CASSLDSAENIQYF.

The rearrangement uses TRBV11-2 and TRBJ2-7, with unresolved D. From germline, CDR1 is SGHAT and CDR2 FQNNGV. Trimming took off 5 bases at V and 5 bases at J, with 16 bases between the two ends. The CDR3 sequence is 14 residues long. Here the CDR3 reads CASSPLTALDEQYF. In nucleotides, the CDR3 is TGTGCCAGCAGCCCATTAACAGCCTTAGACGAGCAGTACTTC.

J is TRBJ2-2 and V is TRBV4-1; D possibly corresponds to TRBD2 (5 bases). Germline assignment: CDR1 MGHRA and CDR2 YSYEKL. V was shortened by 0 bases and J by 1 base, with 9 bases between the two germline ends. The CDR3 length is 16 residues. CDR3 nucleotides: TGCGCCAGCAGCCAAGAGACTACGGGGAACACCGGGGAGCTGTTTTTT. Protein: CASSQETTGNTGELFF.

The rearrangement joins TRBV7-8 to TRBJ1-5, with D possibly TRBD1 on 6 matching bases. The V end was cut by 4 bases, the J end by 2 bases, with 18 bases between. Germline V gene lookup returns CDR1 SGHVS and CDR2 FQNEAQ. There are 17 residues in the CDR3. This CDR3 reads CASSSDRRGGGNQPQHF. The CDR3 DNA sequence: TGTGCCAGCAGCTCCGACAGGAGAGGGGGTGGCAATCAGCCCCAGCATTTT.

Concerning this clone itself: Distinct nucleotide sequences in the sample also encode this CDR3. CDR3 protein: CAISDPTGGEQYF. The CDR3 DNA follows: TGTGCCATCAGTGACCCGACAGGTGGGGAGCAGTACTTC. V is TRBV10-3 and J is TRBJ2-7, with D possibly TRBD1 on 6 matching bases. The CDR3 runs 13 residues. The germline CDR1 and CDR2 sequences are ENHRY and SYGVKD. V dropped 3 bases and J dropped 7 bases, with 13 bases sitting between them.

CDR3 loop: CASSEGRAQQPQHF. As DNA, the CDR3 is TGTGCCAGCAGTGAGGGCAGGGCCCAGCAGCCCCAGCATTTT. This chain joins TRBV2 and TRBJ1-5; possible D gene TRBD1, 5 bases. CDR3 size: 14 residues. Trimming cost V 3 bases and J 7 bases, with 13 bases left between them. Germline CDR1 is SNHLY and CDR2 is FYNNEI.

V gene TRBV11-3 combines with J gene TRBJ1-1; no firm D call. Germline V lookup: CDR1 SGHNT, CDR2 YENEEA. The V and J ends lost 5 bases and 5 bases respectively, with 12 bases between them. The CDR3 runs 13 residues. The CDR3 DNA reads TGTGCCAGCAGCAAGAGTACGGATACTGAAGCTTTCTTT. Translated, it gives CASSKSTDTEAFF.

This clone was observed a few times. The chain has TRBV11-1 and TRBJ2-7; TRBD2 agrees at 11 bases. The CDR3 runs 16 residues. Germline CDR1 is SGHAT and CDR2 is FQDESV (reference sequence). Trimming cost V 4 bases and J 4 bases; bases outside gene matches: 9. The CDR3 DNA follows: TGTGCCAGCAGCTCTATTAGCGGGAGGGCCGGTTACGAGCAGTACTTC. Protein product: CASSSISGRAGYEQYF.

For this clone: This same CDR3 is encoded by further DNA sequences in the sample. J is TRBJ2-2 and V is TRBV5-1; 10 bases map to TRBD2. This CDR3 spans 17 amino acids. Looked up from germline, CDR1 is SGHRS and CDR2 is YFSETQ. After removal of 1 base from V and 0 bases from J, the junction contained 3 bases not matched to a gene. The CDR3 protein is CASSLKAGGPNTGELFF. The CDR3 DNA is TGCGCCAGCAGCTTGAAAGCGGGAGGGCCGAACACCGGGGAGCTGTTTTTT.

The chain recombines TRBV5-1 with TRBJ2-2; D is uncertain. The CDR3 is 15 residues long. The germline V gene has CDR1 SGHRS and CDR2 YFSETQ. The V end was cut by 4 bases, the J end by 5 bases, with 15 bases between. The CDR3 here is CASSPTGAGTGELFF. CDR3 coding DNA: TGCGCCAGCAGCCCCACTGGAGCCGGAACCGGGGAGCTGTTTTTT.

This chain uses TRBV5-4 with TRBJ2-3; 11 positions match TRBD2. The CDR3 is 16 amino acids. Germline V CDR1 and CDR2: SGHNT, YYREEE (reference sequence). V lost 3 bases and J lost 3; bases outside the gene matches: 6. CDR3 bases: TGTGCCAGCAGCTCCGTAGCGGGAGGGGAAACAGATACGCAGTATTTT. It encodes CASSSVAGGETDTQYF.

This clone has a handful of counts. The chain links TRBV6-1 to TRBJ1-1, with D unresolved. Germline CDR1 MNHNS, CDR2 SASEGT. This CDR3 has 12 amino acids. V shed 6 bases and J shed 10 bases, with 15 bases lying between them. CDR3 DNA sequence: TGTGCCAGCAGGGATGGACGGTGGAGAGCTTTCTTT. Translated, it gives CASRDGRWRAFF.

Comments on this clone: The sample carries other DNA sequences with the same CDR3. The V call is TRBV29-1, the J call TRBJ1-3; 7 bases line up with TRBD1. Germline V gives CDR1 SQVTM, CDR2 ANQGSEA. This CDR3 is built from 13 residues. V gave up 4 bases and J gave up 0 bases; unmatched junction bases: 0. The CDR3 DNA reads as TGCAGCGTTGGACAGGGCTCTGGAAACACCATATATTTT. It encodes CSVGQGSGNTIYF.

The J gene is TRBJ2-7, the V gene TRBV4-2; no reliable D call. CDR1 and CDR2 from the germline V gene are LGHNA and YNFKEQ. V was shortened by 1 base and J by 2 bases, with 12 bases between the two germline ends. CDR3 length equals 15 residues. The CDR3, as DNA: TGTGCCAGCAGCCAAGGAGGCTCTCAAGCCTACGAGCAGTACTTC. Amino acid sequence: CASSQGGSQAYEQYF.

The V and J genes are TRBV5-1 and TRBJ2-5, with 7 bases aligning to TRBD1. The CDR3 is 14 residues long. CDR1 and CDR2 (germline): SGHRS, YFSETQ. Trimming at V came to 3 bases and at J to 1 base, leaving 3 bases not matched to a gene. Here the CDR3 reads CASSSGQLQETQYF. The CDR3 nucleotides are TGCGCCAGCAGCTCGGGACAGCTCCAAGAGACCCAGTACTTC. The full variable domain, with the rest looked up from reference TRBV5-1 and TRBJ2-5, is KAGVTQTPRYLIKTRGQQVTLSCSPISGHRSVSWYQQTPGQGLQFLFEYFSETQRNKGNFPGRFSGRQFSNSRSEMNVSTLELGDSALYLCASSSGQLQETQYFGPGTRLLVL.

The chain is built from TRBV7-2 and TRBJ2-2, with D unresolved. From germline, CDR1 is SGHTA and CDR2 FQGNSA. V shed 5 bases and J shed 1 base, with 11 bases lying between them. There are 15 residues in the CDR3. Written as DNA, the CDR3 is TGTGCCAGCAGCCCCCTACCCGGGAACACCGGGGAGCTGTTTTTT. This codes for CASSPLPGNTGELFF. Full variable domain (remainder filled in from reference TRBV7-2 and TRBJ2-2): GAGVSQSPSNKVTEKGKDVELRCDPISGHTALYWYRQSLGQGLEFLIYFQGNSAPDKSGLPSDRFSAERTGGSVSTLTIQRTQQEDSAVYLCASSPLPGNTGELFFGEGSRLTVL.

The V and J genes are TRBV6-1 and TRBJ1-5; D unresolved. CDR3 size: 12 residues. Germline V gene lookup returns CDR1 MNHNS and CDR2 SASEGT. V lost 4 bases and J 6 bases, leaving 7 bases between the germline ends. This CDR3 is CASSGLGQPQHF. CDR3 nucleotide sequence: TGTGCCAGCAGTGGTCTAGGTCAGCCCCAGCATTTT.

The chain couples TRBV29-1 to TRBJ2-3; 8 nucleotides align to TRBD1. Trimming at V came to 4 bases and at J to 4 bases, leaving 7 bases not matched to a gene. The CDR3 spans 14 residues. Germline-derived CDR1 and CDR2 are SQVTM and ANQGSEA. CDR3 nucleotides: TGCAGCGTTGTTCAGGGGGCGCGGGCAGATACGCAGTATTTT. The encoded protein is CSVVQGARADTQYF.

V usage is TRBV27 and J usage is TRBJ1-5; D unclear. With 2 bases removed from V and 4 bases from J, the gap between germline ends came to 9 bases. The CDR3 extends over 14 amino acids. The germline CDR1 and CDR2 sequences are MNHEY and SMNVEV (reference sequence). DNA of the CDR3: TGTGCCAGCAGTTTAACGTACGGGAATCAGCCCCAGCATTTT. Amino acids: CASSLTYGNQPQHF.

This chain joins TRBV6-5 and TRBJ1-3; D not resolved. The CDR3 spans 15 residues. V was trimmed by 10 bases and J by 0 bases, leaving 16 bases between them. CDR1 MNHEY and CDR2 SVGAGI come from the germline V gene. The CDR3 nucleotides are TGTGCCACCTCGTCCGGGATTACCTCTGGAAACACCATATATTTT. Translation: CATSSGITSGNTIYF.

Only one count was recorded for this clone. The chain employs TRBV7-9 and TRBJ2-5; TRBD2 agrees at 13 bases. The V segment lost 7 bases and the J segment 3 bases; nucleotides outside the gene matches: 8. Germline values: CDR1 SEHNR, CDR2 FQNEAQ (reference sequence). The CDR3 is made up of 16 amino acids. DNA of the CDR3: TGTGCCAGCACGGAAAAGGGACTAGCGGGAAAAGAGACCCAGTACTTC. Residues: CASTEKGLAGKETQYF.

The rearrangement uses TRBV5-1 and TRBJ2-7, with D perhaps TRBD2 (6 bases). V was trimmed by 5 bases and J by 6 bases, leaving 21 bases between them. In germline, CDR1 is SGHRS, CDR2 YFSETQ. The CDR3 extends over 15 amino acids. CDR3 DNA: TGCGCCAGCAGTTCCGCCGGGACGGCGGGGCTCGAGCAGTACTTC. Amino acid sequence: CASSSAGTAGLEQYF. Using reference TRBV5-1 and TRBJ2-7 for the parts outside the CDR3, the full variable domain is KAGVTQTPRYLIKTRGQQVTLSCSPISGHRSVSWYQQTPGQGLQFLFEYFSETQRNKGNFPGRFSGRQFSNSRSEMNVSTLELGDSALYLCASSSAGTAGLEQYFGPGTRLTVT.

V and J are TRBV7-8 and TRBJ1-5; no definite D call. CDR1 and CDR2 from the germline V gene are SGHVS and FQNEAQ. This CDR3 is 14 amino acids long. V dropped 1 base and J dropped 4 bases, with 8 bases sitting between them. The CDR3 sequence is CASSLVQNNQPQHF. Here the CDR3 DNA reads TGTGCCAGCAGCTTAGTACAGAATAATCAGCCCCAGCATTTT.

This chain links TRBV7-6 with TRBJ2-1; D unresolved. Germline values: CDR1 SGHVS, CDR2 FNYEAQ. V lost 2 bases and J 9 bases, leaving 14 bases between the germline ends. The CDR3 sequence is 14 residues long. CDR3 loop: CASSLITARGEQFF. DNA for the CDR3: TGTGCCAGCAGCTTAATCACGGCCCGTGGTGAGCAGTTCTTC.

This clone was picked up one time. The chain joins TRBV5-1 to TRBJ2-5, with D possibly TRBD2 on 6 matching bases. V dropped 3 bases and J dropped 2 bases, with 23 bases sitting between them. This CDR3 contains 18 residues. CDR1 SGHRS and CDR2 YFSETQ come from the germline V gene. CDR3 sequence reads: CASSSGSLAQAGQETQYF. CDR3 nucleotide sequence: TGCGCCAGCAGCTCCGGGTCCCTTGCCCAGGCGGGACAAGAGACCCAGTACTTC.

The chain joins TRBV27 to TRBJ2-4; 11 bases line up with TRBD1. This CDR3 has 13 residues. The V gene's germline CDR1 is MNHEY and CDR2 SMNVEV (reference sequence). V shed 5 bases, J shed 9 bases, and the junction held 3 bases outside the gene matches. As DNA, the CDR3 is TGTGCCAGCAGTGGACAGGGGGCGGGCATTCAGTACTTC. It yields the protein CASSGQGAGIQYF.

The rearrangement links TRBV4-2 to TRBJ2-2, with D perhaps matching TRBD2 (6 bases). The CDR3 totals 13 residues. Looked up from germline, CDR1 is LGHNA and CDR2 is YNFKEQ. V gave up 4 bases and J gave up 5 bases, with 8 bases separating them. This chain's CDR3 is CASSPSGTGELFF. CDR3 DNA sequence: TGTGCCAGCAGCCCGAGCGGGACCGGGGAGCTGTTTTTT.

This clone was counted once. At the DNA level, this CDR3 is encoded by other sequences in the same sample as well. The chain combines TRBV9 with TRBJ2-7; no definite D call. The CDR3 runs to 15 residues. V was trimmed by 0 bases and J by 0 bases, leaving 10 bases between them. Germline loops: CDR1 SGDLS, CDR2 YYNGEE. This CDR3 is CASSVAPGSSYEQYF. The CDR3 DNA reads TGTGCCAGCAGCGTAGCTCCGGGTAGCTCCTACGAGCAGTACTTC.